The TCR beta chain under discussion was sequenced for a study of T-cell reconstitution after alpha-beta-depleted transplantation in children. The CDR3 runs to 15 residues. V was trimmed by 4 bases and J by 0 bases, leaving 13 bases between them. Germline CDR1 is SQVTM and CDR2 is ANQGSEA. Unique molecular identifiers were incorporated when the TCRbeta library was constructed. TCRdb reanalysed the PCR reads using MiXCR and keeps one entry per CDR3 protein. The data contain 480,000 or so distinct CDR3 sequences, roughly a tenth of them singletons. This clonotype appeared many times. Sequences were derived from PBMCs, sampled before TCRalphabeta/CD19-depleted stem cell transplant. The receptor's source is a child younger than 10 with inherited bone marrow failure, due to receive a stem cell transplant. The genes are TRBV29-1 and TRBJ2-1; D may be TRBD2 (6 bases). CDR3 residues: CSVGGVVDSYNEQFF. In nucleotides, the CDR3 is TGCAGCGTTGGGGGGGTGGTTGACTCCTACAATGAGCAGTTCTTC.